What follows are 12 T cell receptor beta chains derived from one specimen sequenced in a study of memory CD4+ T cells and cytomegalovirus serostatus. Single viable CD3+CD4+CD8-CD45RO+ cells were sorted as the memory CD4+ T cells. The method was immunoSEQ multiplex PCR; TCRdb's version includes in-frame clones alone and lacks a portion of them. The sample carries fewer than 90,000 clones, roughly 78% recorded once. Sample: memory CD4+ T cells from blood. The receptors were gathered from an adult in good health and CMV-seropositive.

The gene calls are TRBV9 and TRBJ2-1; 10 positions match TRBD2. Trimming took 3 bases from V and 7 from J; bases not matched to a gene: 4. Germline lookup yields CDR1 SGDLS and CDR2 YYNGEE. CDR3 length: 14 residues. In nucleotides, the CDR3 is TGTGCCAGCAGCGAAGCGGGGGGGCCAAATGAGCAGTTCTTC. Translating gives CASSEAGGPNEQFF.

The chain links TRBV30 to TRBJ1-6; 9 bases are a match to TRBD1. The ends lost 0 bases at V and 12 bases at J; junction bases unmatched: 3. The CDR3 has 13 residues. Looked up from germline, CDR1 is GTSNPN and CDR2 is SVGIG (reference sequence). The CDR3 DNA is TGTGCCTGGAGTGTGGGGGACAGGGAACCCCTCCACTTT. Protein sequence: CAWSVGDREPLHF.

The chain carries TRBV6-5 and TRBJ2-1, with D perhaps matching TRBD2 (6 bases). The CDR3 has 16 amino acids. Trimming took off 0 bases at V and 1 base at J, with 10 bases between the two ends. Looked up from germline, CDR1 is MNHEY and CDR2 is SVGAGI. The CDR3 spells CASSYSPGRSYNEQFF. The CDR3 DNA follows: TGTGCCAGCAGTTACTCTCCCGGGAGATCCTACAATGAGCAGTTCTTC.

The chain carries TRBV29-1 and TRBJ1-6; D is unresolved. This CDR3 contains 13 residues. Deletions cut 4 bases from V and 9 bases from J, with 13 bases between. Per germline, CDR1 SQVTM and CDR2 ANQGSEA. The CDR3 DNA is TGCAGCGTTGCCGAGGGAGGAGGTTCACCCCTCCACTTT. This encodes CSVAEGGGSPLHF. The full variable domain, its missing parts supplied by reference TRBV29-1 and TRBJ1-6, is SAVISQKPSRDICQRGTSLTIQCQVDSQVTMMFWYRQQPGQSLTLIATANQGSEATYESGFVIDKFPISRPNLTFSTLTVSNMSPEDSSIYLCSVAEGGGSPLHFGNGTRLTVT.

This chain connects TRBV30 to TRBJ2-3; the match to TRBD2 covers 16 bases. This CDR3 has 17 residues. Germline CDR1 is GTSNPN and CDR2 is SVGIG (reference sequence). J was trimmed by 6 bases and V by 2 bases; bases with no gene match: 8. The CDR3 nucleotides read TGTGCCTGGAGTATCTGGGGGACTAGCGGGAGGGATGATACGCAGTATTTT. As protein: CAWSIWGTSGRDDTQYF.

The chain employs TRBV11-3 and TRBJ1-3; perhaps TRBD1 as D (5 bases). The length of the CDR3 is 16 residues. Trimming cost V 5 bases and J 2 bases, with 16 bases left between them. The V gene's germline CDR1 is SGHNT and CDR2 YENEEA. The CDR3 loop reads CASSVREDRPGNTIYF. CDR3 in DNA: TGTGCCAGCAGCGTCAGGGAGGATCGCCCTGGAAACACCATATATTTT. Full variable domain (rest looked up from reference TRBV11-3 and TRBJ1-3): EAGVVQSPRYKIIEKKQPVAFWCNPISGHNTLYWYLQNLGQGPELLIRYENEEAVDDSQLPKDRFSAERLKGVDSTLKIQPAELGDSAVYLCASSVREDRPGNTIYFGEGSWLTVV.

This clone was seen a few times. The rearrangement links TRBV9 to TRBJ1-1; a weak D match, TRBD1 (5 bases). V shed 2 bases and J shed 7 bases, with 9 bases lying between them. CDR1 and CDR2 (germline): SGDLS, YYNGEE. The CDR3 extends over 12 amino acids. CDR3 bases: TGTGCCAGCAGCGTCCAGGGAGGTGAAGCTTTCTTT. Translation gives CASSVQGGEAFF.

This clone was counted a single time. V gene TRBV19 combines with J gene TRBJ1-5; maybe TRBD1 (5 bases). Germline lookup yields CDR1 LNHDA and CDR2 SQIVND (reference sequence). This CDR3 is 15 amino acids long. Trimming took 7 bases from V and 0 from J, leaving 13 bases between them. The CDR3 sequence is CASNGAGYSNQPQHF. The CDR3 nucleotides are TGTGCCAGTAATGGGGCGGGGTATAGCAATCAGCCCCAGCATTTT.

The rearrangement uses TRBV5-1 and TRBJ1-2, with a weak D call TRBD1 (5 bases). V was shortened by 0 bases and J by 7 bases, with 13 bases between the two germline ends. CDR3 length: 14 residues. Per the germline V gene, CDR1 is SGHRS and CDR2 is YFSETQ. The CDR3: CASSLEAGKSGYTF. The DNA of the CDR3 is TGCGCCAGCAGCTTGGAAGCAGGGAAGAGTGGCTACACCTTC.

The chain uses TRBV7-9 and TRBJ2-1; D not certain. Germline CDR1 and CDR2: SEHNR and FQNEAQ (reference sequence). Trimming took off 3 bases at V and 6 bases at J, with 12 bases between the two ends. This CDR3 contains 14 residues. CDR3 loop: CASSLPLATNEQFF. CDR3 DNA: TGTGCCAGCAGCTTGCCCCTCGCAACCAATGAGCAGTTCTTC.

This clone came up once. The CDR3 DNA reads TGTGCCAGCAGCCAAATTACTAGGACCCAGTACTTC. This translates into CASSQITRTQYF. V and J are TRBV28 and TRBJ2-5; the D gene is possibly TRBD2 (5 bases). This CDR3 has 12 amino acids. Germline values: CDR1 MDHEN, CDR2 SYDVKM. The V and J ends lost 6 bases and 7 bases respectively, with 12 bases between them.

The gene calls are TRBV10-3 and TRBJ2-5; unclear D gene. From germline, CDR1 is ENHRY and CDR2 SYGVKD. The V and J ends lost 2 bases and 5 bases respectively, with 3 bases between them. The CDR3 is made up of 11 amino acids. DNA of the CDR3: TGTGCCATCAGTGAGGCGGAGACCCAGTACTTC. It translates to CAISEAETQYF.